The count of the clone carrying this T cell receptor (beta chain) is one. Its antigen is still unknown. The data derive from a study of cytomegalovirus exposure and HLA in healthy donors. General study results and limits: Accurate prediction of HLA-A and HLA-B alleles (for most subjects) was reportedly achieved from TCR beta sequences. The study dropped some indistinguishable V segments, TRBV6-2 and TRBV6-3 among them.

Deletions cut 5 bases from V and 3 bases from J, with 13 bases between. Germline CDR1 is MNHEY and CDR2 is SMNVEV (reference sequence). The CDR3 is 14 residues long. Primers for the PCR totalled 60 Vbeta and 13 Jbeta. The protocol was immunoSEQ multiplex PCR, while the TCRdb copy is restricted to in-frame clones and leaves out a portion. The sample carries a few hundred thousand clones, over 75% recorded once. The J gene is TRBJ1-2, the V gene TRBV27; a possible D gene is TRBD1 (5 bases). The receptor was derived from a woman aged 45-59 years in good health and CMV-seropositive. The sample consisted of PBMCs. This chain's CDR3 is CASSAGLPDYGYTF. The CDR3 bases are TGTGCCAGCAGTGCAGGGCTTCCCGACTATGGCTACACCTTC.